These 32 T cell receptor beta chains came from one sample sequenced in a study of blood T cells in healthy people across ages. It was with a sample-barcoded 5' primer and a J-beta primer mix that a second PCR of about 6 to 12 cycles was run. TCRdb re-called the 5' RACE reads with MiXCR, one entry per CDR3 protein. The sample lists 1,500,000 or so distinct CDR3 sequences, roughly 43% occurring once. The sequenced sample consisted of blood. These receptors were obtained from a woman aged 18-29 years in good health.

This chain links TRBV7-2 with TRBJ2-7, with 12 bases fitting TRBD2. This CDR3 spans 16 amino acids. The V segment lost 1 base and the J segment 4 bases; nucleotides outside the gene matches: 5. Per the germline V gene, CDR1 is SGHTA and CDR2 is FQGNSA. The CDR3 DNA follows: TGTGCCAGCAGCTTAGATTGGACTAGCGGGATTTACGAGCAGTACTTC. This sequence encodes CASSLDWTSGIYEQYF.

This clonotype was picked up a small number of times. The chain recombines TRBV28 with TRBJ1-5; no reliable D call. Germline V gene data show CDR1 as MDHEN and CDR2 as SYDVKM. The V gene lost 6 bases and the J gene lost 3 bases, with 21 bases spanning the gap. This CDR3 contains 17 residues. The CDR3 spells CASSLRRTNRLNQPQHF. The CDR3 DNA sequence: TGTGCCAGCAGCCTCCGGAGGACCAACCGACTCAATCAGCCCCAGCATTTT.

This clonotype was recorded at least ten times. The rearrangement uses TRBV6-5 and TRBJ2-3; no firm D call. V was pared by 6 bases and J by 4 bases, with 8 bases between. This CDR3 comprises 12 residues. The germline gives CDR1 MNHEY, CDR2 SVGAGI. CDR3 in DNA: TGTGCCAGCAGCCCTAGGGCAGATACGCAGTATTTT. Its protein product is CASSPRADTQYF.

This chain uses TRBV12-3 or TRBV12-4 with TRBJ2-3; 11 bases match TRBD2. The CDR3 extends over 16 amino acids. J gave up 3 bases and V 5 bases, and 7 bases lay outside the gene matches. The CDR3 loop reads CASSRTSGSLTDTQYF. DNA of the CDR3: TGTGCCAGCAGTAGGACTAGCGGGTCCCTTACAGATACGCAGTATTTT.

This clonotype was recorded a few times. DNA for the CDR3: TGCGCCAGCAGCCAAGTGTCTTGGTCGAACACTGAAGCTTTCTTT. Residues: CASSQVSWSNTEAFF. The chain links TRBV4-1 to TRBJ1-1, with D unclear. V was pared by 1 base and J by 1 base, with 10 bases between. Germline assignment: CDR1 MGHRA and CDR2 YSYEKL. The CDR3 runs to 15 residues.

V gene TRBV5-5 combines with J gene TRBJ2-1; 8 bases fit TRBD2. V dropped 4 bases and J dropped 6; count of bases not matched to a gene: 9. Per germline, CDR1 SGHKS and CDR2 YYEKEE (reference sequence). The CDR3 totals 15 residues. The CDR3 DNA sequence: TGTGCCAGCAGCACAACTAGCGGACCTGGCAATGAGCAGTTCTTC. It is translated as CASSTTSGPGNEQFF. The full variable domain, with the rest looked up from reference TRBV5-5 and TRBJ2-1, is DAGVTQSPTHLIKTRGQQVTLRCSPISGHKSVSWYQQVLGQGPQFIFQYYEKEERGRGNFPDRFSARQFPNYSSELNVNALLLGDSALYLCASSTTSGPGNEQFFGPGTRLTVL.

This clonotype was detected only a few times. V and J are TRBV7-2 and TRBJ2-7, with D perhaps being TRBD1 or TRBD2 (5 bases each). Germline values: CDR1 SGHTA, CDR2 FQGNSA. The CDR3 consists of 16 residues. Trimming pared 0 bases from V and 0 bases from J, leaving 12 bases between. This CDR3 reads CASSLAWGRISYEQYF. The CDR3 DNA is TGTGCCAGCAGCTTAGCGTGGGGACGGATCTCCTACGAGCAGTACTTC.

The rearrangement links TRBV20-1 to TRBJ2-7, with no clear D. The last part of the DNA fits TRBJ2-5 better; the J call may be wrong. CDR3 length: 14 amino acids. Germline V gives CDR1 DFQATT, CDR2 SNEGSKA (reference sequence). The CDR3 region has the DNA TGCAGTGCTTTCCCTCCTTTAGCAGAAGAGACCCAGTACTTC. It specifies CSAFPPLAEETQYF.

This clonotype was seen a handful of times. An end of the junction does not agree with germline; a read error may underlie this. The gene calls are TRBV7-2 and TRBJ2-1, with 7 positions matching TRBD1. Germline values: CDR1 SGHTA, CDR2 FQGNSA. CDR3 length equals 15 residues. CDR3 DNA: TGTGCCAGCAGCTTCCGGGACAGATTAGACAAGGAGCAGTTCTTC. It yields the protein CASSFRDRLDKEQFF.

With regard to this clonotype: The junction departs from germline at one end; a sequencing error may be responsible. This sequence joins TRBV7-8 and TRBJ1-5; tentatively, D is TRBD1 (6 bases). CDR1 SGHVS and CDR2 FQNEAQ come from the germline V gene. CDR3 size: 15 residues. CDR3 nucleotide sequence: TGTGCCAGTAGCTTTAGCCTTGGGGGCAGGGGGCCCCAGCATTTT. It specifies CASSFSLGGRGPQHF. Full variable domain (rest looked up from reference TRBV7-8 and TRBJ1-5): GAGVSQSPRYKVAKRGQDVALRCDPISGHVSLFWYQQALGQGPEFLTYFQNEAQLDKSGLPSDRFFAERPEGSVSTLKIQRTQQEDSAVYLCASSFSLGGRGPQHFGDGTRLSIL.

CDR3 DNA: TGCAGTGCTAGAGATTGGCTGGAGGGGAACTACAATGAGCAGTTCTTC. Protein product: CSARDWLEGNYNEQFF. The chain recombines TRBV20-1 with TRBJ2-1, with D possibly matching TRBD2 (6 bases). This CDR3 contains 16 residues. The germline V and J ends were trimmed by 0 bases and 3 bases, with 15 bases remaining between them. Looked up from germline, CDR1 is DFQATT and CDR2 is SNEGSKA (reference sequence).

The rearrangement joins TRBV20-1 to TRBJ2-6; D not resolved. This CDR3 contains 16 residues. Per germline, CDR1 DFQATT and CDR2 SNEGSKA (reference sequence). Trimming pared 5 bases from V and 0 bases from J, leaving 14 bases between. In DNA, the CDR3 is TGCAGTGCTCAGATCCACGGCTCCTCTGGGGCCAACGTCCTGACTTTC. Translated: CSAQIHGSSGANVLTF.

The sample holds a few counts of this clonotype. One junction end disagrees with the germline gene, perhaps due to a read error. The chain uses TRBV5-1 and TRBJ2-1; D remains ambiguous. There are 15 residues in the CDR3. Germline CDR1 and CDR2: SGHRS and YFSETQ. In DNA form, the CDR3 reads TGCGCCAGTAGCTTGGTAGCTTCGCGGAACAATGAGCAGTTCTTC. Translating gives CASSLVASRNNEQFF.

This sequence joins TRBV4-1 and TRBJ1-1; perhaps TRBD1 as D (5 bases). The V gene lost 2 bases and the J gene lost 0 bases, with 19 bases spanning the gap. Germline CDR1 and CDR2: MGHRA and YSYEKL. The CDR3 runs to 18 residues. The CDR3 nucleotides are TGCGCCAGCAGCCAAAGATGGGAGACAGAACTTATGAACACTGAAGCTTTCTTT. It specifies CASSQRWETELMNTEAFF.

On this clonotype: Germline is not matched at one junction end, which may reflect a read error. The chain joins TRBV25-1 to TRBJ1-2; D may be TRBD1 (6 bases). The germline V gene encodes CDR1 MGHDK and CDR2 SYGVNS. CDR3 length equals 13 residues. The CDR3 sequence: CASSTGLDYGHTF. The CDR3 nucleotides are TGTGCCAGCAGCACAGGGTTGGACTATGGCCACACCTTC.

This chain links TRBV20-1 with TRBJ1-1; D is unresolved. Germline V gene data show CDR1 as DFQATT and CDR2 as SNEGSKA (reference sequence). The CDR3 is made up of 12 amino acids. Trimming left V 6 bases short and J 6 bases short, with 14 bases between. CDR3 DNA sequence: TGCAGTGCCGCTGGGGAGGGCTCTGAAGCTTTCTTT. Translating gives CSAAGEGSEAFF.

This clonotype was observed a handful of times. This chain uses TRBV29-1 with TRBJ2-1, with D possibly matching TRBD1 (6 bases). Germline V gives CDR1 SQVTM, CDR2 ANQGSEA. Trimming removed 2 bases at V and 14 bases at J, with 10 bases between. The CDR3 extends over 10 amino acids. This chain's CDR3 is CSVERQAEFF. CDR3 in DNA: TGCAGCGTTGAAAGACAGGCGGAGTTCTTC.

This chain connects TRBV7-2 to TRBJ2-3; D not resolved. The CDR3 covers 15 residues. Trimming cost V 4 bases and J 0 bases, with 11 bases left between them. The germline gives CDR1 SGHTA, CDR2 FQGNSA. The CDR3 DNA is TGTGCCAGCAGCTCCCCTACGACTAGCACAGATACGCAGTATTTT. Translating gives CASSSPTTSTDTQYF.

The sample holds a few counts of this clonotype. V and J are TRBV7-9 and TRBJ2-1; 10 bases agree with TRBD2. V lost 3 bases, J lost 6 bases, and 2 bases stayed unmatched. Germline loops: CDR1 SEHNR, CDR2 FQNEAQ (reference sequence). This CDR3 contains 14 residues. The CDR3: CASSFTSGANEQFF. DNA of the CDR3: TGTGCCAGCAGCTTCACTAGCGGGGCCAATGAGCAGTTCTTC.

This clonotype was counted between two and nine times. This CDR3 reads CSVGGTNRETQYF. DNA for the CDR3: TGCAGCGTTGGAGGGACCAACCGGGAGACCCAGTACTTC. V is TRBV29-1 and J is TRBJ2-5, with D perhaps TRBD1 or TRBD2 (5 bases each). The V gene's germline CDR1 is SQVTM and CDR2 ANQGSEA. Trimming stripped 4 bases from V and 5 bases from J, with 14 bases between. This CDR3 contains 13 residues.

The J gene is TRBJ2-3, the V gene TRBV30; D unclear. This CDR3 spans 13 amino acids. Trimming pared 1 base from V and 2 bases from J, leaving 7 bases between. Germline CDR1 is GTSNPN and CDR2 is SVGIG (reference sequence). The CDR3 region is CAWSDPPTDTQYF. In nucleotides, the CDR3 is TGTGCCTGGAGTGACCCTCCCACAGATACGCAGTATTTT.

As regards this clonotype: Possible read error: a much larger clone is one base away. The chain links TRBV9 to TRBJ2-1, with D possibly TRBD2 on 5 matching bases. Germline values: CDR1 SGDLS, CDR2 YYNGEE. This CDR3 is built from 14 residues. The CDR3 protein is CAGSVVVGKGEQFF. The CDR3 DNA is TGTGCCGGCAGCGTAGTCGTCGGGAAGGGTGAGCAGTTCTTC. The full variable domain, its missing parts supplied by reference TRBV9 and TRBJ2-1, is DSGVTQTPKHLITATGQRVTLRCSPRSGDLSVYWYQQSLDQGLQFLIQYYNGEERAKGNILERFSAQQFPDLHSELNLSSLELGDSALYFCAGSVVVGKGEQFFGPGTRLTVL.

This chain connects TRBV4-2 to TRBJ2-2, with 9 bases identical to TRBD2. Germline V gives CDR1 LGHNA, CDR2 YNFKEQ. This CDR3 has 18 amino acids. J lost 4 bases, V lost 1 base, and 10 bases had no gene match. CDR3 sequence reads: CASSQASRAGGSTGELFF. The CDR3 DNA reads TGTGCCAGCAGCCAAGCGTCTAGGGCGGGAGGGAGCACCGGGGAGCTGTTTTTT.

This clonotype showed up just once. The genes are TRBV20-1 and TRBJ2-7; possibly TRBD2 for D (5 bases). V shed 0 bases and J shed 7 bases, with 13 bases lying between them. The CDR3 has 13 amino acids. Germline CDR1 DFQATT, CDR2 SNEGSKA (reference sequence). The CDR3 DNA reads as TGCAGTGCTAGAGATCTAGCCAGCGGTGAGCAGTACTTC. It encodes CSARDLASGEQYF.

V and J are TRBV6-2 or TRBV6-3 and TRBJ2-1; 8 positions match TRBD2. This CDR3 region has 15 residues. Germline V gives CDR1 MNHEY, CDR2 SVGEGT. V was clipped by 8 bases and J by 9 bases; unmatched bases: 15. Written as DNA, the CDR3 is TGTGCCAGCTCGGGGTTAGCGGGGATGATTGGTGAGCAGTTCTTC. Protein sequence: CASSGLAGMIGEQFF.

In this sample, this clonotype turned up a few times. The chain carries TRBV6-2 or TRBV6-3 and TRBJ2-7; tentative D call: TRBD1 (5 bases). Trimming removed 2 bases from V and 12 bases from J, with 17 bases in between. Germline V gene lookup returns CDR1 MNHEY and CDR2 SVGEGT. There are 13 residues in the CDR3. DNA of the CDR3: TGTGCCAGCAGTTACGACGACAGCACCCCGGTGTACTTC. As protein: CASSYDDSTPVYF.

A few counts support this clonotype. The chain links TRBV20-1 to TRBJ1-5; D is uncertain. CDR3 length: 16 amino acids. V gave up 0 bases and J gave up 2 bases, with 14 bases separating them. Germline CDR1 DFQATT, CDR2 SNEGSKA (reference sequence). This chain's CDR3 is CSARDRRIGGNQPQHF. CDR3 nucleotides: TGCAGTGCTAGAGATAGGAGGATCGGGGGCAATCAGCCCCAGCATTTT.

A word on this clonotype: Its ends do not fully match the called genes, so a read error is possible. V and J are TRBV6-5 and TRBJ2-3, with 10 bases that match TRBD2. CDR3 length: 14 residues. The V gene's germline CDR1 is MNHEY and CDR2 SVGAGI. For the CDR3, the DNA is TGTTCCAGCAAAGGACTAGCGGGCACAGATACGCAGTATTTT. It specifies CSSKGLAGTDTQYF.

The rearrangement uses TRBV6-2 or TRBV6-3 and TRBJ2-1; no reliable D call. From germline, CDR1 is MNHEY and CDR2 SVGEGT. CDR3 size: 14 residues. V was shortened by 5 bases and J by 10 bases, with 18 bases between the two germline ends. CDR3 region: CASSDNGPLYEQFF. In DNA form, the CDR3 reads TGTGCCAGCAGTGACAATGGGCCCCTCTACGAGCAGTTCTTC.

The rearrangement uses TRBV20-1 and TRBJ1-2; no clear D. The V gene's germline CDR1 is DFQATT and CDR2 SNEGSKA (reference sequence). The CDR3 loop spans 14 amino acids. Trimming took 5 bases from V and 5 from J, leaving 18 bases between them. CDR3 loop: CSAPGPVEGYGYTF. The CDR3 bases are TGCAGTGCTCCCGGGCCCGTTGAAGGGTATGGCTACACCTTC.

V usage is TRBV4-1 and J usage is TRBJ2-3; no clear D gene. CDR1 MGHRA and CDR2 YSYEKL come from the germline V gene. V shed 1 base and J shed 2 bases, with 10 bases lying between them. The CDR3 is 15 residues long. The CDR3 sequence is CASSQGPQDTDTQYF. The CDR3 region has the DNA TGCGCCAGCAGCCAAGGACCCCAGGACACAGATACGCAGTATTTT.

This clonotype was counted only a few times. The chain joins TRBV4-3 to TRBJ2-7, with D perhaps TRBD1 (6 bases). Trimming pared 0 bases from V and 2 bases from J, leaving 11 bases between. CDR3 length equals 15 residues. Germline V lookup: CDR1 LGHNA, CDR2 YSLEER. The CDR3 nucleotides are TGCGCCAGCAGCCAAGATCCGGCAGGGGCCTACGAGCAGTACTTC. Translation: CASSQDPAGAYEQYF.